This T cell receptor beta chain stems from a study of blood T cells in healthy people across ages. PCR was performed a second time for about 7 to 11 cycles using a sample-barcoded 5' primer and a J-beta primer mix. TCRdb re-derived calls from the 5' RACE reads in MiXCR, one entry per CDR3 protein. This sample yields more than 800,000 distinct CDR3 sequences, of which 29% are seen a single time; about 18% belongs to the top ten. As to this clonotype: As yet, its antigen is unknown.

After removal of 6 bases from V and 5 bases from J, the junction contained 4 bases not matched to a gene. There are 13 residues in the CDR3. The study's findings and limits: Higher diversity, along with more naive CD4+ cells, distinguished long-lived donors from aged donors. In older individuals, TCR beta diversity per million T cells was lower, falling roughly linearly with age.

The TCR originated in a woman over 75 in good health. The chain uses TRBV12-3 or TRBV12-4 and TRBJ1-2; 9 bases match TRBD1. The sample was blood. This CDR3 reads CASRAGTGYGYTF. Here the CDR3 DNA reads TGTGCCAGCAGGGCCGGGACAGGGTATGGCTACACCTTC.